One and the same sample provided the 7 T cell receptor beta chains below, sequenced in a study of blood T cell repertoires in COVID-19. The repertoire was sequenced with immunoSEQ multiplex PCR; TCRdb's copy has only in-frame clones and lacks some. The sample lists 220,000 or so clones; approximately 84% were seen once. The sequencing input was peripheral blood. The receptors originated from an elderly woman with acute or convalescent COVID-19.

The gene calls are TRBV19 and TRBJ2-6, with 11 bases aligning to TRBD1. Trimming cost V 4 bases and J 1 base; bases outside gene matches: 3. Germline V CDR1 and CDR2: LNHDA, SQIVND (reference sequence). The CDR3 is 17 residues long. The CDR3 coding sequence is TGTGCCAGTAGTAAGGGGACAGGGGGATCTGGGGCCAACGTCCTGACTTTC. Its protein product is CASSKGTGGSGANVLTF.

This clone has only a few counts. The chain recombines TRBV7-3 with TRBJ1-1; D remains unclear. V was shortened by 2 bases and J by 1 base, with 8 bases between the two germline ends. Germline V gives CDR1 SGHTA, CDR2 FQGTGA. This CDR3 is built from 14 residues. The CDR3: CASSLLGGNTEAFF. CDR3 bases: TGTGCCAGCAGCTTACTTGGAGGGAACACTGAAGCTTTCTTT.

In DNA, the CDR3 is TGTGCCAGCAGTTTGGGACAGGGGGTGACCCAGTACTTC. Its protein is CASSLGQGVTQYF. The chain links TRBV12-3 or TRBV12-4 to TRBJ2-5, with TRBD1 matching 11 bases. The V and J ends lost 3 bases and 7 bases, in that order; junction bases with no gene match: 1. The CDR3 covers 13 residues.

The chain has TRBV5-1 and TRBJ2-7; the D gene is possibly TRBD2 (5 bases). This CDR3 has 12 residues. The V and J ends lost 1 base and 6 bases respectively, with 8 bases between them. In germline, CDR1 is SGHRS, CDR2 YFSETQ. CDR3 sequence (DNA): TGCGCCAGCAGCTTGCCGGGAAGCGAGCAGTACTTC. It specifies CASSLPGSEQYF.

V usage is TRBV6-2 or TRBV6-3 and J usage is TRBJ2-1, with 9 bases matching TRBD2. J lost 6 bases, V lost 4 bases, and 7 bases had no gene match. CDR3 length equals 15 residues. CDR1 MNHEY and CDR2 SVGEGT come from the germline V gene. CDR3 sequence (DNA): TGTGCCAGCAGTTCCGCGGGGGGGCGCCCCAATGAGCAGTTCTTC. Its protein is CASSSAGGRPNEQFF.

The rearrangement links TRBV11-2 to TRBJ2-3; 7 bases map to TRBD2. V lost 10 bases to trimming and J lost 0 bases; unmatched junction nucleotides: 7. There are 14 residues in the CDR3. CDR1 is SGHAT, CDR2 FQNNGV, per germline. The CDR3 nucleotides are TGTGCCACTCTTCGGGGGGACAGCACAGATACGCAGTATTTT. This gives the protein CATLRGDSTDTQYF.

Written as DNA, the CDR3 is TGTGCCAGCAGCTTGGCAAGAGGCTATGGCTACACCTTC. It specifies CASSLARGYGYTF. This sequence joins TRBV7-3 and TRBJ1-2, with no clear D. V lost 3 bases and J 4 bases, leaving 9 bases between the germline ends. In germline, CDR1 is SGHTA, CDR2 FQGTGA. CDR3 length: 13 residues.